This TCR beta chain was identified during a study of T-cell memory formation after mild COVID-19. TCR alpha and TCR beta cDNA libraries carrying sample barcodes and UMIs came from 5'RACE with constant-segment primers. TCRdb processed the 5' RACE reads anew with MiXCR; each CDR3 protein has one entry. The sample gives approximately 350,000 distinct CDR3 sequences, 25% to 30% of which show up once; approximately 12% is in the top ten. This clonotype was seen only a few times. Germline values: CDR1 SGHTA, CDR2 FQGNSA. This CDR3 region has 13 residues. The germline V and J ends were trimmed by 3 bases and 6 bases, with 10 bases remaining between them.

The gene calls are TRBV7-2 and TRBJ2-3; D gene uncertain. The TCR was taken from an adult woman who had mild COVID-19 (a few samples of this study predate the infection). Cell type and time point are not known. Sequenced input: PBMCs or a T cell subset sorted from them (not recorded which). The CDR3 loop is CASSLVSSDTQYF. CDR3 bases: TGTGCCAGCAGCTTGGTCAGTAGCGATACGCAGTATTTT. The entire variable domain, with the rest obtained from reference TRBV7-2 and TRBJ2-3, is as follows: GAGVSQSPSNKVTEKGKDVELRCDPISGHTALYWYRQSLGQGLEFLIYFQGNSAPDKSGLPSDRFSAERTGGSVSTLTIQRTQQEDSAVYLCASSLVSSDTQYFGPGTRLTVL.